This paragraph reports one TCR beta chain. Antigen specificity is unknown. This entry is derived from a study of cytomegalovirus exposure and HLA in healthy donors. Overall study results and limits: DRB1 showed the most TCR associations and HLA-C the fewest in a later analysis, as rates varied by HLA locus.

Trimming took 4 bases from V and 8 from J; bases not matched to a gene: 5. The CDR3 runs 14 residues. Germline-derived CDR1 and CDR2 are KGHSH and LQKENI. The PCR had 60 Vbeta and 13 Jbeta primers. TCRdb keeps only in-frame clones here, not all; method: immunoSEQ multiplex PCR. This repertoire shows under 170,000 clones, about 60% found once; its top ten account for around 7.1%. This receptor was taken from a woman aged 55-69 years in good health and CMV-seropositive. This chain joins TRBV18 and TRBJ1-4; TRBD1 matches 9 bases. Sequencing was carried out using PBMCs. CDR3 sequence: CASSQRTGEEKLFF. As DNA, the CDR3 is TGTGCCAGCTCACAGAGGACAGGGGAAGAAAAACTGTTTTTT.